This TCR beta chain was observed in a study of cytomegalovirus exposure and HLA in healthy donors. Findings of the study overall: Accurate predictions that matched the HLA-A and HLA-B alleles of most subjects were reportedly made from TCR beta sequences. CMV serostatus was the sole immune exposure data available. Later work found that TCR association rates differed between HLA loci; DRB1 had the most and HLA-C the fewest. In a later analysis, V- and J-gene trimming of beta chains associated with a DCLRE1C missense variant, replicated independently.

A note on this clone: Its antigen is undetermined.

The PCR contained 60 Vbeta and 13 Jbeta primers. TCRdb keeps only in-frame clones here, not all; method: immunoSEQ multiplex PCR. This sample's table reports about 200,000 clones. The receptor was isolated from a girl aged 2-10 years in good health and CMV-seropositive. Sequencing used PBMCs.

CDR3: CASRQNQPRTGNSPLHF. DNA for the CDR3: TGTGCCAGCAGGCAGAATCAGCCCCGGACGGGGAATTCACCCCTCCACTTT. The chain joins TRBV7-8 to TRBJ1-6; no firm D call. The germline V gene encodes CDR1 SGHVS and CDR2 FQNEAQ. V lost 6 bases to trimming and J lost 7 bases, with 22 bases between them. The CDR3 loop spans 17 amino acids.